This T cell receptor beta chain was captured by sequencing in a study of neurological immune-mediated disorders. Trimming cost V 7 bases and J 6 bases, with 15 bases left between them. Germline V lookup: CDR1 MNHEY, CDR2 SVGAGI. CDR3 size: 13 residues. PBMCs stored at -80 C, 2 million in total, were the source of the unsorted libraries. TCRdb passed the 5' RACE reads through MiXCR, listing each CDR3 protein once. The sample comprises 35,000 or so distinct CDR3 sequences, about 14% of which are singletons, and 25% to 30% rests with the top ten. Ten or more counts support this clonotype. The chain has TRBV6-5 and TRBJ1-1; D not certain. The sample comprised PBMCs. The sequence came from a woman in her 50s with HTLV-1-associated myelopathy (HAM/TSP). In DNA, the CDR3 is TGTGCCAGCACCCGCGCTGTCTCCGCTGAAGCTTTCTTT. It yields the protein CASTRAVSAEAFF.